This TCR beta chain appears in the sequencing data of a study of beta chain features in type 1 diabetes. The study, taken as a whole, reports: It was possible that PCR favored shorter templates, equally so in patients and controls. Cells with high TCR expression could be over-represented when cDNA is sequenced.

The authors reverse transcribed all of the isolated RNA, so sequencing captured expressed TCRB transcripts. The assay was immunoSEQ multiplex PCR, and TCRdb's table has in-frame clones only and misses some. In the table there are 250,000 to 350,000 clones, approximately 10% of which are singletons. A word on this clone: Its target is not known.

With V trimmed by 1 base and J by 8 bases, 5 bases remained unmatched. CDR1 and CDR2 (germline): SGHTA, FQGTGA. This CDR3 has 14 residues. In total, each donor contributed a single heparinised blood draw that averaged around 120 mL. CD4+ cells of the naive, central memory, regulatory and stem cell-like memory types were sorted via CD45RO/CCR7/CD25/CD127/CD95/CD27. The sequenced sample consisted of naive CD4+ T cells from blood. The TCR was taken from a woman aged 25 to 39 in good health. The V call is TRBV7-3, the J call TRBJ2-1, with TRBD2 matching 7 bases. The CDR3 loop reads CASSLRPSGYEQFF. CDR3 sequence (DNA): TGTGCCAGCAGCTTAAGGCCTAGCGGTTATGAGCAGTTCTTC. Together with reference TRBV7-3 and TRBJ2-1, the CDR3 gives the full variable domain: GAGVSQTPSNKVTEKGKYVELRCDPISGHTALYWYRQSLGQGPEFLIYFQGTGAADDSGLPNDRFFAVRPEGSVSTLKIQRTERGDSAVYLCASSLRPSGYEQFFGPGTRLTVL.